The sequence of this T cell receptor (beta chain) was determined in a study of blood T cell repertoires in COVID-19. Germline V gene data show CDR1 as SEHNR and CDR2 as FQNEAQ (reference sequence). V was shortened by 2 bases and J by 7 bases, with 21 bases between the two germline ends. This CDR3 contains 16 residues. Profiling relied on immunoSEQ multiplex PCR, and the TCRdb table lists in-frame clones only, not all of them. The sample consists of 350,000 to 450,000 clones, 85% of them appearing once. The chain has TRBV7-9 and TRBJ2-7, with D possibly TRBD1 on 6 matching bases. The material sequenced was peripheral blood. The TCR sequence derives from a woman younger than 30 with acute or convalescent COVID-19. The CDR3 loop reads CASSLNAGQGIKEQYF. CDR3 in DNA: TGTGCCAGCAGCTTAAACGCCGGGCAGGGGATCAAGGAGCAGTACTTC.